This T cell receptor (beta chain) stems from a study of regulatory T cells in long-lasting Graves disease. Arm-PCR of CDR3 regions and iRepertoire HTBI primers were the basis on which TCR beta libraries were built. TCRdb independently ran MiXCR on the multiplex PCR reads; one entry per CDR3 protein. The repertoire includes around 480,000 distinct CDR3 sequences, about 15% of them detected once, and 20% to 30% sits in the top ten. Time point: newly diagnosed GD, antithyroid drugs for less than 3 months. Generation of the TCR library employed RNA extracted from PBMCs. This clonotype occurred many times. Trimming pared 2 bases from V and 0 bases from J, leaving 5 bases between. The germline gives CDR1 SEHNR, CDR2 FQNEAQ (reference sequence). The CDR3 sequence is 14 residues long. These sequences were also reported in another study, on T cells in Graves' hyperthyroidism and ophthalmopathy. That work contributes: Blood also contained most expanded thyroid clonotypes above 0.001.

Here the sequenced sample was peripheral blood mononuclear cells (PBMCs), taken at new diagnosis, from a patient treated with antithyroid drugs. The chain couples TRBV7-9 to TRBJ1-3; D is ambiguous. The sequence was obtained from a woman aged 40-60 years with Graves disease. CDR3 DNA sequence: TGTGCCAGCAGCTTAAGTATCTCTGGAAACACCATATATTTT. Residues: CASSLSISGNTIYF.